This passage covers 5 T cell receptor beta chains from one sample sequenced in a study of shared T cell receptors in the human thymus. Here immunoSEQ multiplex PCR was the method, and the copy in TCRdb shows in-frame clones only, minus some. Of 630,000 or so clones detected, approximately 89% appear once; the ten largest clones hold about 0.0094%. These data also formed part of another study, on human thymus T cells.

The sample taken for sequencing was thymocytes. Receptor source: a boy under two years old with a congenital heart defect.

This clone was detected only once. The DNA for the CDR3 is TGTGCCAGCAGCTTGGCAGGTCGAAATACGCAGTATTTT. Translated: CASSLAGRNTQYF. The rearrangement links TRBV5-4 to TRBJ2-3; D uncertain. V lost 0 bases and J 7 bases, leaving 9 bases between the germline ends. Germline V gene data show CDR1 as SGHNT and CDR2 as YYREEE (reference sequence). The CDR3 runs to 13 residues.

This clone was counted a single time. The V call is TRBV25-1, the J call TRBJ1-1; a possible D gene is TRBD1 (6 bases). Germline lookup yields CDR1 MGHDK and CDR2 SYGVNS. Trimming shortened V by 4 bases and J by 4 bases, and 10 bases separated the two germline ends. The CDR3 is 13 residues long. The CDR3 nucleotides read TGTGCCAGCAGTGCCGGGACACCCACTGAAGCTTTCTTT. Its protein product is CASSAGTPTEAFF.

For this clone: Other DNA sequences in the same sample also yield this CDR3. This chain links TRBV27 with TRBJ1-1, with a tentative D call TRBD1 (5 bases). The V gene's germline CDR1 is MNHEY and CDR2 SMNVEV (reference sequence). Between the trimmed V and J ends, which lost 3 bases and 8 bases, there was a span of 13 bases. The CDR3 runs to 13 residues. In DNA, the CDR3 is TGTGCCAGCAGTTTTGGCGGGGCCACCGAAGCTTTCTTT. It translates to CASSFGGATEAFF.

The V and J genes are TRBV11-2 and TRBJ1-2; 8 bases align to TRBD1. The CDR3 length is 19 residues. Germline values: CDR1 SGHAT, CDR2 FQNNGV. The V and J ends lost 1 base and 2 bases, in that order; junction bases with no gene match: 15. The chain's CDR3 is CASSLGHPGTGQRNYGYTF. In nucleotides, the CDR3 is TGTGCCAGCAGCTTAGGGCACCCCGGGACAGGCCAACGAAACTATGGCTACACCTTC.

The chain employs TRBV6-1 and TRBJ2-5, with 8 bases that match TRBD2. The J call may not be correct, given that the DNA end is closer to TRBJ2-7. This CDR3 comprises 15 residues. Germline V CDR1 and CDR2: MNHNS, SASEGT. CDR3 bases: TGTGCCAGCAGTGCCCCGGGACTAGAGTCCTACGAGCAGTACTTC. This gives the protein CASSAPGLESYEQYF.